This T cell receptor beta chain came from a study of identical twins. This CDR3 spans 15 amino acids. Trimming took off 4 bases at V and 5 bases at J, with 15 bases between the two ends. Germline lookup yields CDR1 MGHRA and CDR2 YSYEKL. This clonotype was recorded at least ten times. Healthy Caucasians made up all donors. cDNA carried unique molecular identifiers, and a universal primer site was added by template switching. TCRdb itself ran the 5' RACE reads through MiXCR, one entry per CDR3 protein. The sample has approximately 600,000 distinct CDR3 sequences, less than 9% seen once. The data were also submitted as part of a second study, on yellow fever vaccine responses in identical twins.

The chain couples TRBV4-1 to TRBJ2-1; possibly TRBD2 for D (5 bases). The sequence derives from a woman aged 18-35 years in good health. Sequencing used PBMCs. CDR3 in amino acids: CASSRIRVRDNEQFF. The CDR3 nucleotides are TGCGCCAGCAGCCGTATCCGTGTGCGGGACAATGAGCAGTTCTTC.